Sequencing of this T cell receptor (beta chain) was carried out in a study of CD8+ T cells in alopecia areata. Across the whole study: Twice a day, 5 to 10 mg of oral tofacitinib was administered to treated patients.

Whole-study findings and limits: Clonality in lesional scalp, especially alopecia totalis/universalis, exceeded that of normal scalp. Scalp clonality dropped significantly under tofacitinib, as did expanded CD8+ top-100 clones. Amid tofacitinib therapy, many expanded lesional clones stayed present in scalp and blood.

Germline V lookup: CDR1 SGHTA, CDR2 FQGTGA. The CDR3 runs to 15 residues. V lost 1 base and J lost 4, with 12 bases in between. RNA, once extracted, was reverse transcribed into cDNA for use as the sequencing template. Measured with immunoSEQ multiplex PCR; TCRdb has only the in-frame clones, and not every one. The data show 80,000 to 100,000 clones, around 40% seen once. The treatment denotes: oral pan-JAK inhibitor, 5-10 mg twice daily. A note on this clone: The antigen is undetermined.

This sample comprised CD8+ T cells sorted from blood, obtained at week 24, from a patient treated with tofacitinib. The chain employs TRBV7-3 and TRBJ2-3; D remains ambiguous. This TCR was recovered from a human donor with alopecia areata. The CDR3 protein is CASSLSNWPADTQYF. The CDR3 nucleotides are TGTGCCAGCAGCTTAAGTAACTGGCCAGCAGATACGCAGTATTTT.